This TCR beta chain originates from a study of blood T cell repertoires in COVID-19. At the level of the study: Sources were T cells, B-cell-depleted T cells, or PBMCs; the material itself was cDNA or gDNA.

As processed by the authors: From reference gene primer amplification, estimates of nucleated cell counts were derived. This table comes from immunoSEQ multiplex PCR, and its TCRdb copy is limited to in-frame clones, with some not included. The V and J calls and clone size were taken over from that table, and D and trimming were inferred from the DNA. The sample holds about 140,000 clones; around 80% are singletons and the top ten take about 5%. V lost 1 base and J lost 4; bases outside the gene matches: 5. The germline V gene has CDR1 LGHNA and CDR2 YNFKEQ. The CDR3 is made up of 15 amino acids. The specimen sequenced was peripheral blood. V usage is TRBV4-2 and J usage is TRBJ2-5, with 8 bases that match TRBD2. This clonotype originated in a woman in her fifties or sixties with acute or convalescent COVID-19. The CDR3 spells CASSQALAGRETQYF. DNA of the CDR3: TGTGCCAGCAGCCAAGCCCTAGCGGGTCGAGAGACCCAGTACTTC.